These 7 T cell receptor beta chains share one sample of origin, sequenced in a study of T cell responses to AZD1222 COVID-19 vaccine. Some clones are missing from TCRdb's copy, which holds only in-frame ones; the method was immunoSEQ multiplex PCR. The top ten clones hold 7.5% to 9% of a sample with about 110,000 clones, less than 95% of them seen once. The sample here was peripheral blood, taken 28 days after the second AZD1222 dose. These receptors were obtained from an adult who received the AZD1222 COVID-19 vaccine.

The rearrangement uses TRBV11-2 and TRBJ2-2; TRBD1 matches at 9 bases. Germline V gene lookup returns CDR1 SGHAT and CDR2 FQNNGV. After removal of 8 bases from V and 4 bases from J, the junction contained 2 bases not matched to a gene. There are 13 residues in the CDR3. The CDR3: CASGTGLTGELFF. In nucleotides, the CDR3 is TGTGCCAGCGGGACAGGGCTCACCGGGGAGCTGTTTTTT.

Only a few counts were recorded for this clone. This rearrangement joins TRBV7-8 to TRBJ2-3; D might be TRBD1 or TRBD2, each matching 6 bases. Trimming took off 2 bases at V and 2 bases at J, with 17 bases between the two ends. This CDR3 spans 17 amino acids. Germline CDR1 SGHVS, CDR2 FQNEAQ. CDR3 region: CASSLSAGGHYTDTQYF. Here the CDR3 DNA reads TGTGCCAGCAGCTTATCCGCCGGGGGACACTACACAGATACGCAGTATTTT.

A remark on this clone: Mismatch with germline at one junction end may stem from a read error. This chain connects TRBV7-7 to TRBJ2-2; 13 bases map to TRBD2. There are 16 residues in the CDR3. Germline CDR1 reads SSHAT; CDR2 reads FNYEAQ (reference sequence). CDR3 residues: CASSQGTSGAHGELFF. The DNA of the CDR3 is TGTGCTAGCAGTCAGGGGACTAGCGGGGCCCACGGGGAGCTGTTTTTT.

The rearrangement uses TRBV7-2 and TRBJ2-7; 7 nucleotides agree with TRBD1. Per the germline V gene, CDR1 is SGHTA and CDR2 is FQGNSA. V gave up 4 bases and J gave up 0 bases; unmatched junction bases: 6. The CDR3 is 15 residues long. As DNA, the CDR3 is TGTGCCAGCAGCTCGGGACAGCCCTTCTCCTACGAGCAGTACTTC. It encodes CASSSGQPFSYEQYF.

The chain has TRBV6-1 and TRBJ1-2, with 8 bases lining up with TRBD1. The CDR3 consists of 14 residues. With V trimmed by 3 bases and J by 4 bases, 4 bases remained unmatched. Per germline, CDR1 MNHNS and CDR2 SASEGT. For the CDR3, the DNA is TGTGCCAGCAGTGACCCCGGGACAGGCTATGGCTACACCTTC. Translating gives CASSDPGTGYGYTF.

In this sample, this clone turned up once. V is TRBV18 and J is TRBJ1-5; the match to TRBD1 covers 8 bases. Germline V gene sequence: CDR1 KGHSH, CDR2 LQKENI. With V trimmed by 6 bases and J by 3 bases, 7 bases remained unmatched. The CDR3 runs to 15 residues. In DNA form, the CDR3 reads TGTGCCAGCTCTGCGGGACAGGTTCCCAATCAGCCCCAGCATTTT. It translates to CASSAGQVPNQPQHF.

The chain combines TRBV24-1 with TRBJ1-1; D not resolved. This CDR3 has 13 amino acids. Per germline, CDR1 KGHDR and CDR2 SFDVKD. Trimming took off 4 bases at V and 3 bases at J, with 8 bases between the two ends. Here the CDR3 DNA reads TGTGCCACCAGTGAAAGGGCTGACACTGAAGCTTTCTTT. It translates to CATSERADTEAFF.